This T cell receptor beta chain was identified during a study of shared clonotypes between healthy human individuals. Study details: Sampling drew on donors who were a couple of women and three men aged 18 to 49. Study observations and caveats: Roughly 5% of naive CD4 clonotypes were common to four donors.

The CDR3 is made up of 17 amino acids. CDR1 is MGHRA and CDR2 is YSYEKL in the germline V gene. The ends lost 0 bases at V and 3 bases at J; junction bases unmatched: 7. This clone has only one observation. What it binds is unknown. Produced via immunoSEQ multiplex PCR; TCRdb's table is partial and in-frame only. The repertoire includes about 2.4 million clones, more than 90% of them detected once, and 0.14% sits in the top ten. Material for sequencing was naive CD4+ T cells sorted from blood. Subset: CD45RA+ positively selected. V gene TRBV4-1 combines with J gene TRBJ2-7; 11 nucleotides agree with TRBD2. This clonotype was obtained from a man younger than 30 in good health. The CDR3 DNA reads TGCGCCAGCAGCCAAGAGTCTAGCGGGAGGAGACACTACGAGCAGTACTTC. Encoded protein: CASSQESSGRRHYEQYF.